This T cell receptor beta chain was identified during a study of OX40 agonist ivuxolimab in advanced cancers. Assay used: immunoSEQ multiplex PCR; TCRdb lists only in-frame clones, some missing. The sample carries tens of thousands of clones, about 87% recorded once. Trimming took 2 bases from V and 2 from J, leaving 24 bases between them. CDR1 is MNHEY and CDR2 is SMNVEV in the germline V gene (reference sequence). The CDR3 is made up of 19 amino acids. The V and J genes are TRBV27 and TRBJ1-1; D possibly corresponds to TRBD1 (6 bases). The sequence derives from an adult with an advanced solid tumor such as melanoma, head and neck, liver or kidney cancer. Sequencing was performed on CD4+ or CD8+ T cells sorted from blood, taken in a trial of the OX40 agonist ivuxolimab. The CDR3 nucleotides are TGTGCCAGCAGTTTAAGGAGTGGACGAGTGGGGGGCGAAAACACTGAAGCTTTCTTT. The encoded protein is CASSLRSGRVGGENTEAFF.